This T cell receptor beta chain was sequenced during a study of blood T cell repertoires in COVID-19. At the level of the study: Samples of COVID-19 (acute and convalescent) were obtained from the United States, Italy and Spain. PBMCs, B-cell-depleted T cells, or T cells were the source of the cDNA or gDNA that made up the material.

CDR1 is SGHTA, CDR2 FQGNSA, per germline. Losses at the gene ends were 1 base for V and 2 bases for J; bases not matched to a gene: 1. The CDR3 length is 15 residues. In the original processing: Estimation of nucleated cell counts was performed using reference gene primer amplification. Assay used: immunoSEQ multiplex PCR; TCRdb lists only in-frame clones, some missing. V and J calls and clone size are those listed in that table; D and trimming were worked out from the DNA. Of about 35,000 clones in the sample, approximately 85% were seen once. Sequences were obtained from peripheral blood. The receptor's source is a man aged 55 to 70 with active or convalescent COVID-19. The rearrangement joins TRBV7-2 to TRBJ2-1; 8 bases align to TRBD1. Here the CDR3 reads CASSLVGQAYNEQFF. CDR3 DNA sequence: TGTGCCAGCAGCTTAGTGGGACAGGCCTACAATGAGCAGTTCTTC.